The clone carrying this TCR beta chain was seen a few times. Antigen specificity is unknown. This sample was included in a study of CD8+ T cells in alopecia areata. At the level of the study: Each of the treated patients was given oral tofacitinib, 5 to 10 mg twice daily, for moderate-to-severe alopecia areata. Overall study findings and caveats: It was observed that many expanded lesional clones persisted in scalp and blood during tofacitinib.

Reverse transcribed after extraction, RNA yielded cDNA as the sequencing template. TCRdb keeps only in-frame clones here, not all; method: immunoSEQ multiplex PCR. The sample carries around 300,000 clones, roughly 63% recorded once. The V and J ends lost 3 bases and 4 bases, in that order; junction bases with no gene match: 7. Germline V gene sequence: CDR1 PRHDT, CDR2 FYEKMQ (reference sequence). The CDR3 has 15 amino acids. Treatment noted: oral pan-JAK inhibitor, 5-10 mg twice daily. The genes are TRBV13 and TRBJ1-1; 8 nucleotides align to TRBD1. The source is a human donor with alopecia areata. The sample in question was CD4+ T cells sorted from blood, obtained around week 52, from a patient treated with tofacitinib. The CDR3 DNA reads TGTGCCAGCAGCTTTAGGACAGGGAGGAGCACTGAAGCTTTCTTT. It translates to CASSFRTGRSTEAFF.